This T cell receptor beta chain was observed in a study of cytomegalovirus exposure and HLA in healthy donors. Researchers ran the PCR with 60 Vbeta and 13 Jbeta primers. Sequenced by immunoSEQ multiplex PCR; TCRdb stores in-frame clones only, minus some. This sample has under 150,000 clones, with more than 70% found just once. The CDR3 totals 15 residues. In germline, CDR1 is MNHNS, CDR2 SASEGT. J was trimmed by 2 bases and V by 2 bases; bases with no gene match: 6. Notes on this clone: What it binds is unknown.

Study conclusions and caveats: Analyzed later, association rates of TCRs varied across HLA loci, with DRB1 most and HLA-C fewest. Through in vitro validation, three CMV-associated chains were shown to be specific for CMV antigens. Some public TCRs appeared in many individuals, while most sequences were rare.

Source material: PBMCs. The chain carries TRBV6-1 and TRBJ2-7; TRBD1 matches 7 bases. This TCR was recovered from a man in his fifties in good health and CMV-seropositive. CDR3 nucleotides: TGTGCCAGCAGTGAAAGGGGGCGGGCGGCCTACGAGCAGTACTTC. Protein sequence: CASSERGRAAYEQYF.